This is a list of T cell receptor beta chains from one sample in a study of identical twins. TCRdb recomputed calls from the 5' RACE reads with MiXCR, one row per CDR3 protein. The data show about 720,000 distinct CDR3 sequences, with roughly 18% seen just once and 10% to 15% held by the top ten. Separately, the same data were catalogued under a study of T cells expressing NK-cell markers.

The sequencing sample was made of PBMCs. The receptors come from a woman aged 18 to 35 in good health. Each CDR3 is given with its conserved first and last residue. D genes are given only for firm matches. Size values are once, few and many counts, or a class for expanded clones, and some rows have none.

j_gene	abundance	v_gene	d_gene	CDR3aa	CDR3nt
TRBJ1-4	NA	TRBV7-9	NA	CASSLEGRATTNEKLFF	TGTGCCAGCAGCTTAGAGGGAAGGGCGACAACTAATGAAAAACTGTTTTTT
TRBJ2-1	few	TRBV29-1	NA	CSVILAHTPGDEQFF	TGCAGCGTCATACTAGCCCACACCCCGGGCGATGAGCAGTTCTTC
TRBJ2-1	NA	TRBV20-1	NA	CSAREGLRYNEQFF	TGCAGTGCTAGAGAGGGACTGCGTTACAATGAGCAGTTCTTC
TRBJ1-1	NA	TRBV6-2/TRBV6-3	TRBD1	CATRDRHLNTEAFF	TGTGCCACAAGGGACAGACACTTGAACACTGAAGCTTTCTTT
TRBJ2-1	few	TRBV4-2	NA	CASSQDILGLAYNEQFF	TGTGCCAGCAGCCAAGATATTTTAGGACTGGCCTACAATGAGCAGTTCTTC
TRBJ2-3	few	TRBV24-1	TRBD2	CATSDASGRGGTDTQYF	TGTGCCACCAGTGATGCCTCTGGACGGGGGGGCACAGATACGCAGTATTTT
TRBJ2-1	few	TRBV4-2	TRBD2	CASSQGLSGASYNEQFF	TGTGCCAGCAGCCAAGGTTTGAGCGGGGCTTCCTACAATGAGCAGTTCTTC
TRBJ1-5	NA	TRBV12-3/TRBV12-4	NA	CASSPQGQQSNQPQHF	TGTGCCAGCAGCCCCCAGGGTCAGCAGTCCAACCAGCCCCAGCATTTT
TRBJ2-2	few	TRBV12-3/TRBV12-4	TRBD1	CASSPLPGQGWTGELFF	TGTGCCAGCAGTCCCCTACCCGGACAGGGATGGACCGGGGAGCTGTTTTTT
TRBJ2-3	few	TRBV12-3/TRBV12-4	TRBD2	CASRLAGGGTDTQYF	TGTGCCAGCAGGTTAGCGGGGGGAGGCACAGATACGCAGTATTTT
TRBJ2-3	NA	TRBV20-1	TRBD2	CSATLSGGPTDTQYF	TGCAGTGCTACCCTTAGCGGGGGGCCCACAGATACGCAGTATTTT
TRBJ1-1	NA	TRBV4-2	NA	CASSQTSGDTEAFF	TGTGCCAGCAGCCAGACCTCTGGGGACACTGAAGCTTTCTTT
TRBJ2-5	few	TRBV18	NA	CASSPKHGYQETQYF	TGTGCCAGCTCACCAAAACACGGGTACCAAGAGACCCAGTACTTC
TRBJ1-5	NA	TRBV7-2	TRBD1	CASSLAGAGQGKQPQHF	TGTGCCAGCAGCTTAGCGGGTGCTGGACAGGGGAAACAGCCCCAGCATTTT
TRBJ2-7	NA	TRBV12-3/TRBV12-4	TRBD2	CASMGPAGKYEQYF	TGTGCCAGCATGGGACCAGCGGGGAAATACGAGCAGTACTTC
TRBJ2-4	few	TRBV6-1	NA	CASSRRGSRENIQYF	TGTGCCAGCAGCCGACGAGGGAGTCGGGAAAACATTCAGTACTTC
TRBJ2-1	once	TRBV25-1	TRBD2	CASSAPTGDPGLAGRGNEQFF	TGTGCCAGCAGTGCCCCCACAGGGGATCCTGGACTAGCGGGCCGGGGGAATGAGCAGTTCTTC
TRBJ2-2	NA	TRBV10-3	TRBD1	CAISRDRALTGELFF	TGTGCCATCAGCCGGGACAGGGCCCTCACCGGGGAGCTGTTTTTT
TRBJ2-7	few	TRBV12-3/TRBV12-4	NA	CASSWGRGYEQYF	TGTGCCAGCAGTTGGGGTAGGGGCTACGAGCAGTACTTC
TRBJ2-5	few	TRBV7-2	TRBD1	CASSPGTGKTQYF	TGTGCCAGCAGCCCCGGGACAGGGAAGACCCAGTACTTC